The 10 T cell receptor beta chains in this list originate from one sample, sequenced in a study of T cell responses to AZD1222 COVID-19 vaccine. Libraries were prepared by immunoSEQ multiplex PCR; TCRdb keeps only in-frame clonotypes and omits some of them. This sample has approximately 130,000 clones, with approximately 90% found just once. The material sequenced was peripheral blood, taken on day 0 of AZD1222 vaccination. The receptors were sampled from an adult in good health.

V usage is TRBV7-9 and J usage is TRBJ2-5; 10 nucleotides agree with TRBD2. After removal of 5 bases from V and 1 base from J, the junction contained 7 bases not matched to a gene. CDR1 SEHNR and CDR2 FQNEAQ come from the germline V gene (reference sequence). The length of the CDR3 is 16 residues. The CDR3 DNA is TGTGCCAGCAGCCTCGGGCTAGCGGGAGCCCAAGAGACCCAGTACTTC. Translating it yields CASSLGLAGAQETQYF. Full variable domain (remainder filled in from reference TRBV7-9 and TRBJ2-5): DTGVSQNPRHKITKRGQNVTFRCDPISEHNRLYWYRQTLGQGPEFLTYFQNEAQLEKSRLLSDRFSAERPKGSFSTLEIQRTEQGDSAMYLCASSLGLAGAQETQYFGPGTRLLVL.

The rearrangement links TRBV29-1 to TRBJ2-4, with 7 bases aligning to TRBD1. V trimming: 7 bases; J trimming: 7 bases; junction bases outside the gene matches: 10. Germline V gene data show CDR1 as SQVTM and CDR2 as ANQGSEA. The length of the CDR3 is 13 residues. This CDR3 reads CSGVQGRPNIQYF. The CDR3 DNA sequence: TGCAGCGGGGTACAGGGGCGTCCGAACATTCAGTACTTC.

V is TRBV28 and J is TRBJ1-2; 10 bases are a match to TRBD1. The CDR3 consists of 15 residues. Trimming at V came to 4 bases and at J to 8 bases, leaving 10 bases not matched to a gene. The germline gives CDR1 MDHEN, CDR2 SYDVKM. The CDR3 DNA sequence: TGTGCCAGCAGTTCCCCGGGACAGGGGAATTGGGGCTACACCTTC. Its protein product is CASSSPGQGNWGYTF.

The V call is TRBV12-3 or TRBV12-4, the J call TRBJ1-6, with D hard to call. The CDR3 consists of 13 residues. V was cut by 4 bases and J by 7 bases, with 8 bases left in between. CDR3 sequence: CASSWGDNSPLHF. CDR3 coding DNA: TGTGCCAGCAGTTGGGGTGACAATTCACCCCTCCACTTT.

The V and J genes are TRBV5-5 and TRBJ2-6; tentatively, D is TRBD2 (6 bases). The CDR3 runs to 19 residues. V gave up 4 bases and J gave up 4 bases, with 24 bases separating them. Germline assignment: CDR1 SGHKS and CDR2 YYEKEE (reference sequence). This CDR3 reads CASSLLGGGASPGANVLTF. Written as DNA, the CDR3 is TGTGCCAGCAGCCTTCTTGGGGGAGGTGCCTCGCCCGGGGCCAACGTCCTGACTTTC. Supplemented by reference TRBV5-5 and TRBJ2-6, the full variable domain reads DAGVTQSPTHLIKTRGQQVTLRCSPISGHKSVSWYQQVLGQGPQFIFQYYEKEERGRGNFPDRFSARQFPNYSSELNVNALLLGDSALYLCASSLLGGGASPGANVLTFGAGSRLTVL.

The genes are TRBV4-1 and TRBJ2-3; no definite D call. The CDR3 sequence is 14 residues long. With 5 bases removed from V and 1 base from J, the gap between germline ends came to 10 bases. Germline lookup yields CDR1 MGHRA and CDR2 YSYEKL. In nucleotides, the CDR3 is TGCGCCAGCAGCTCCCGGCAGGGCACAGATACGCAGTATTTT. Its translation: CASSSRQGTDTQYF.

This chain uses TRBV6-5 with TRBJ2-5; D is possibly TRBD2 (6 bases). V dropped 5 bases and J dropped 5 bases, with 15 bases sitting between them. Germline V CDR1 and CDR2: MNHEY, SVGAGI. The CDR3 extends over 14 amino acids. Here the CDR3 reads CASSRRGEVETQYF. Written as DNA, the CDR3 is TGTGCCAGCAGTCGACGTGGGGAGGTGGAGACCCAGTACTTC.

This clone was seen many times. J is TRBJ1-1 and V is TRBV2, with 8 bases matching TRBD1. Losses at the gene ends were 11 bases for V and 3 bases for J; bases not matched to a gene: 8. Germline-derived CDR1 and CDR2 are SNHLY and FYNNEI. CDR3 size: 13 residues. The CDR3 is CAGQGVGDTEAFF. CDR3 DNA: TGTGCCGGACAGGGAGTTGGGGACACTGAAGCTTTCTTT. Full variable domain (missing parts from reference TRBV2 and TRBJ1-1): EPEVTQTPSHQVTQMGQEVILRCVPISNHLYFYWYRQILGQKVEFLVSFYNNEISEKSEIFDDQFSVERPDGSNFTLKIRSTKLEDSAMYFCAGQGVGDTEAFFGQGTRLTVV.

The V call is TRBV9, the J call TRBJ2-1; 10 bases are a match to TRBD1. CDR3 length: 18 residues. Germline V gene data show CDR1 as SGDLS and CDR2 as YYNGEE. Trimming at V came to 0 bases and at J to 0 bases, leaving 6 bases not matched to a gene. The CDR3 sequence is CASSVVSGQGSSYNEQFF. In DNA, the CDR3 is TGTGCCAGCAGCGTAGTGTCGGGACAGGGGTCCTCCTACAATGAGCAGTTCTTC.

This chain uses TRBV5-1 with TRBJ1-1; TRBD1 matches at 8 bases. This CDR3 spans 16 amino acids. CDR1 and CDR2 (germline): SGHRS, YFSETQ. The V and J ends lost 3 bases and 4 bases, in that order; junction bases with no gene match: 11. DNA of the CDR3: TGCGCCAGCAGCTCGTCCGACAGGGGACGGGCCACTGAAGCTTTCTTT. Translating gives CASSSSDRGRATEAFF.